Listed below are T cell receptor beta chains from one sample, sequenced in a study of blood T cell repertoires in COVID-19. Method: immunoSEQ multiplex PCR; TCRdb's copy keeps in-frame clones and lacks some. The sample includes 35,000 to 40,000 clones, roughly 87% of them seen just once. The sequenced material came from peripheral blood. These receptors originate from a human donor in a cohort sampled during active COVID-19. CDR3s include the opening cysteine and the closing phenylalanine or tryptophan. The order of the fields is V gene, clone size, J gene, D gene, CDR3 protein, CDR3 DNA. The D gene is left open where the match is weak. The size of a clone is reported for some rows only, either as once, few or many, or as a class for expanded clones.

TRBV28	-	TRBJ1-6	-	CASSLFGRRDNSPLHF	TGTGCCAGCAGTTTATTCGGGAGGAGGGATAATTCACCCCTCCACTTT
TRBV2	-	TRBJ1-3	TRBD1	CASSPFYRGGTGNTIYF	TGTGCCAGCAGCCCCTTTTACAGGGGAGGAACTGGAAACACCATATATTTT
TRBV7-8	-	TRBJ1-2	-	CASSPDPDSRYGYTF	TGTGCCAGCAGTCCCGATCCGGACAGTCGATATGGCTACACCTTC
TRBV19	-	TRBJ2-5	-	CASSIVPGETQYF	TGTGCCAGTAGTATAGTACCGGGGGAGACCCAGTACTTC
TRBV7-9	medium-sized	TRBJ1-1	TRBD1	CASRRQGDFEAFF	TGTGCCAGCAGACGACAGGGGGATTTTGAAGCTTTCTTT
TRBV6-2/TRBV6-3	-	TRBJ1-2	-	CASSSLGVNYGYTF	TGTGCCAGCAGTTCTCTTGGAGTGAACTATGGCTACACCTTC
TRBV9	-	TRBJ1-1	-	CASSVDSNSNTEAFF	TGTGCCAGCAGCGTAGACTCTAACTCGAACACTGAAGCTTTCTTT
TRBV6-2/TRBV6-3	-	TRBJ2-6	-	CASSTSWGSPFGANVLTF	TGTGCCAGCAGCACCTCGTGGGGCAGCCCGTTTGGGGCCAACGTCCTGACTTTC
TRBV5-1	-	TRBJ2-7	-	CASSLVGHLDTYEQYF	TGCGCCAGCAGCTTGGTGGGACACCTGGACACCTACGAGCAGTACTTC
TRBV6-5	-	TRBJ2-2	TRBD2	CASSPLAGNTGELFF	TGTGCCAGCAGCCCCTTAGCGGGCAACACCGGGGAGCTGTTTTTT
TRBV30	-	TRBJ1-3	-	CAWSVAGAGNTIYF	TGTGCCTGGAGTGTCGCAGGGGCAGGAAACACCATATATTTT
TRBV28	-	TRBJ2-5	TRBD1	CASVPGGQQSGETQYF	TGTGCCAGCGTCCCAGGGGGCCAACAAAGCGGAGAGACCCAGTACTTC
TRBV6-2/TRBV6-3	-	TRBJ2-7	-	CASSYSTKGNLGEQYF	TGTGCCAGCAGTTACTCGACGAAGGGGAACCTGGGCGAGCAGTACTTC
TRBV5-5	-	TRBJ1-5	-	CASSLLSGGGNQPQHF	TGTGCCAGCAGCTTGCTGTCGGGGGGTGGCAATCAGCCCCAGCATTTT
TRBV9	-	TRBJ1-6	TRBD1	CASSVSETGISPLHF	TGTGCCAGCAGCGTATCCGAGACAGGGATTTCACCCCTCCACTTT
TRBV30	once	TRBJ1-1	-	CAWSRRGTEAFF	TGTGCCTGGAGTCGCAGGGGTACTGAAGCTTTCTTT
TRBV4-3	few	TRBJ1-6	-	CASSQERPGPRNNSPLHF	TGCGCCAGCAGCCAAGAACGGCCAGGTCCCAGAAATAATTCACCCCTCCACTTT
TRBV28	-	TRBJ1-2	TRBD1	CASSKPGQGRLGGYTF	TGTGCCAGCTCGAAGCCGGGACAGGGGCGCTTGGGTGGCTACACCTTC
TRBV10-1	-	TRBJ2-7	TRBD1	CASRAGTGPYEQYF	TGCGCCAGCAGAGCCGGGACAGGACCCTACGAGCAGTACTTC
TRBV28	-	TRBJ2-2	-	CASKDQDTGELFF	TGTGCCAGCAAGGATCAGGACACCGGGGAGCTGTTTTTT
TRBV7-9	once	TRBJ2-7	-	CASSLAGVHEQYF	TGTGCCAGCAGCTTAGCGGGAGTGCACGAGCAGTACTTC
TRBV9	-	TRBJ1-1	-	CASSAITGLDTEAFF	TGTGCCAGCAGCGCCATAACAGGGTTGGACACTGAAGCTTTCTTT
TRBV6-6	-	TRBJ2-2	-	CASSYSPEGGELFF	TGTGCCAGCAGTTACTCCCCGGAGGGAGGGGAGCTGTTTTTT
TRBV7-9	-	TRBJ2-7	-	CASSPQAGYEQYF	TGTGCCAGCAGCCCCCAGGCAGGCTACGAGCAGTACTTC
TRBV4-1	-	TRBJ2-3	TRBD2	CASSPKVQSPGLAGFTDTQYF	TGCGCCAGCAGCCCTAAGGTACAGTCCCCTGGACTAGCGGGATTCACAGATACGCAGTATTTT
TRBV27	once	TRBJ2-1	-	CASIREQFF	TGTGCCAGCATCCGGGAGCAGTTCTTC
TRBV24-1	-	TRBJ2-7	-	CATSDGDSFKYEQYF	TGTGCCACCAGTGACGGGGACTCCTTTAAATACGAGCAGTACTTC
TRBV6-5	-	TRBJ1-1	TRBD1	CASKEGANTEAFF	TGTGCCAGCAAGGAGGGGGCGAACACTGAAGCTTTCTTT
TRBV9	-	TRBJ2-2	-	CASSPTSRGTNTGELFF	TGTGCCAGCAGCCCGACCTCCCGGGGGACCAACACCGGGGAGCTGTTTTTT
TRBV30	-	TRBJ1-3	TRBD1	CAWNPGQGVRAGNTIYF	TGTGCCTGGAATCCGGGACAGGGAGTTAGGGCTGGAAACACCATATATTTT
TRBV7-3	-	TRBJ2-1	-	CASSLTGPGTYNEQFF	TGTGCCAGCAGCTTAACCGGGCCCGGGACATACAATGAGCAGTTCTTC
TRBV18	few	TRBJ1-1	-	CASSPGGNRATEAFF	TGTGCCAGCTCACCGGGCGGAAACAGGGCCACTGAAGCTTTCTTT
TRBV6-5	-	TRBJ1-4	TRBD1	CASSSRQGREKLFF	TGTGCCAGCAGTAGCCGACAGGGACGAGAAAAACTGTTTTTT
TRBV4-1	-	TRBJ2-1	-	CASSQVEAPTNEQFF	TGCGCCAGCAGCCAAGTTGAGGCGCCTACCAATGAGCAGTTCTTC
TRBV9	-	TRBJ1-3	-	CASSVEGGENTIYF	TGTGCCAGCAGCGTAGAGGGAGGGGAAAACACCATATATTTT
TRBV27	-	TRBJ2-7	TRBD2	CASSPSGSYEQYF	TGTGCCAGCAGTCCTAGCGGGAGCTACGAGCAGTACTTC
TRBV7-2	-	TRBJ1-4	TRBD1	CASSRTGGMSNEKLFF	TGTGCCAGCAGTAGGACAGGGGGGATGTCTAATGAAAAACTGTTTTTT
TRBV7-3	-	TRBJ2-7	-	CASSLSAPHPLYEQYF	TGTGCCAGCAGCTTAAGTGCGCCTCACCCGCTCTACGAGCAGTACTTC
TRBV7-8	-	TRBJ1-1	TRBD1	CASSRDRGITEAFF	TGTGCCAGCAGCAGGGACAGGGGGATTACTGAAGCTTTCTTT
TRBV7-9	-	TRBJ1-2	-	CASSPPHGDPYGYTF	TGTGCCAGCAGCCCGCCCCACGGTGATCCCTATGGCTACACCTTC
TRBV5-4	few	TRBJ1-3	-	CASRLGLGGNTIYF	TGTGCCAGCAGGTTGGGCCTAGGTGGAAACACCATATATTTT
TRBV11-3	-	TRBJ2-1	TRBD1	CASSRWDRDNEQFF	TGTGCCAGCAGCAGATGGGACAGAGACAATGAGCAGTTCTTC
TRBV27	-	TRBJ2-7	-	CASSLDALLREQYF	TGTGCCAGCAGTTTAGATGCTCTGCTACGCGAGCAGTACTTC
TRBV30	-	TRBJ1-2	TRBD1	CAWSPTGGFYGYTF	TGTGCCTGGAGTCCGACAGGGGGATTTTATGGCTACACCTTC
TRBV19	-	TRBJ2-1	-	CASRRSLFRENNEQFF	TGTGCCAGCCGAAGATCTCTTTTCCGGGAAAACAATGAGCAGTTCTTC
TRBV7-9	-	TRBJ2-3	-	CASSLGGGSDTQYF	TGTGCCAGCAGCTTGGGTGGGGGGTCAGATACGCAGTATTTT
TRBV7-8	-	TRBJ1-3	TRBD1	CASSSRTGENTIYF	TGTGCCAGCAGCTCCCGGACAGGGGAAAACACCATATATTTT
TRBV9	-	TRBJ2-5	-	CASSVGGGEETQYF	TGTGCCAGCAGCGTAGGAGGGGGGGAAGAGACCCAGTACTTC
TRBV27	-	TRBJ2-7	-	CASSLWGEGGYEQYF	TGTGCCAGCAGTTTATGGGGTGAAGGGGGCTACGAGCAGTACTTC
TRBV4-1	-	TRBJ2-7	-	CASSQDPGGRYEQYF	TGCGCCAGCAGCCAAGATCCTGGGGGCCGCTACGAGCAGTACTTC
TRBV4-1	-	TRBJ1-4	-	CASSQDSGNEKLFF	TGCGCCAGCAGCCAAGATTCAGGAAATGAAAAACTGTTTTTT
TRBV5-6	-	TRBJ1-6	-	CASSFDSHYNSPLHF	TGTGCCAGCAGCTTCGACAGCCATTATAATTCACCCCTCCACTTT
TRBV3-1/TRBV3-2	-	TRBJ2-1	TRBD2	CASSRGTSGNEQFF	TGTGCCAGCTCCCGGGGGACTAGCGGGAATGAGCAGTTCTTC
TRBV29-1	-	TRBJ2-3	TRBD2	CSVEDTPSGPTDTQYF	TGCAGCGTTGAAGATACGCCTAGCGGGCCCACAGATACGCAGTATTTT